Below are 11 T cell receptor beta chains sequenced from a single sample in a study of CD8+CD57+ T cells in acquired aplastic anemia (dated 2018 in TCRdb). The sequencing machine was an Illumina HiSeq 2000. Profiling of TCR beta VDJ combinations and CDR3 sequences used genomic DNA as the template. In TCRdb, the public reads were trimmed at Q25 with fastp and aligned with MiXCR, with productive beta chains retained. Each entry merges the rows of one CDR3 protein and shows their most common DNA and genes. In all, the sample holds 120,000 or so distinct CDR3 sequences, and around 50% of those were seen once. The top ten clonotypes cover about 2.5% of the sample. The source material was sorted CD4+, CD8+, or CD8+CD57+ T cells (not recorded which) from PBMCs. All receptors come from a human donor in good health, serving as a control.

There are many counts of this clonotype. This CDR3 reads CASSYSRTGFGIQYF. The DNA for the CDR3 is TGTGCCAGCAGTTACTCGAGGACAGGCTTTGGCATTCAGTACTTC. V gene TRBV6-5 combines with J gene TRBJ2-4; 7 bases map to TRBD1. CDR3 size: 15 residues. Germline loops: CDR1 MNHEY, CDR2 SVGAGI. Trimming removed 0 bases from V and 9 bases from J; junction bases left unmatched: 8.

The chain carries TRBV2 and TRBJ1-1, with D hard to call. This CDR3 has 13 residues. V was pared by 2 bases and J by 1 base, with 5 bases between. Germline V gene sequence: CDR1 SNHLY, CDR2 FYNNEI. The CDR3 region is CASSERRNTEAFF. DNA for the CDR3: TGTGCCAGCAGTGAACGTAGGAACACTGAAGCTTTCTTT. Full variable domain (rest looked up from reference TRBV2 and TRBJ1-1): EPEVTQTPSHQVTQMGQEVILRCVPISNHLYFYWYRQILGQKVEFLVSFYNNEISEKSEIFDDQFSVERPDGSNFTLKIRSTKLEDSAMYFCASSERRNTEAFFGQGTRLTVV.

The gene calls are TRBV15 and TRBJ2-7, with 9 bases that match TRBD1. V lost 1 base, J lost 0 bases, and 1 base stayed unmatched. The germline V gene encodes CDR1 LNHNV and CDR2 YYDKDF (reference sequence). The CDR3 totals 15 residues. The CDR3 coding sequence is TGTGCCACCAGCAGAGGACAGGGGGACTCCTACGAGCAGTACTTC. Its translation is CATSRGQGDSYEQYF.

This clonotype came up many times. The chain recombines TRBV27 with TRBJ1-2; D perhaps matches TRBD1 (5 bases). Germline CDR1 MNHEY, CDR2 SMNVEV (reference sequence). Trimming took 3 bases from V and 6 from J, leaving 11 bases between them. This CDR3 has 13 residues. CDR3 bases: TGTGCCAGCAGTTTGCAAAGGGGCCATGGCTACACCTTC. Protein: CASSLQRGHGYTF.

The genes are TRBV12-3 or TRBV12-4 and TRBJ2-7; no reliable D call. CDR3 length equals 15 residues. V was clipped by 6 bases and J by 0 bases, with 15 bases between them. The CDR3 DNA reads TGTGCCAGCAGCGTATCTTACCCGGCCTCCTACGAGCAGTACTTC. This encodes CASSVSYPASYEQYF.

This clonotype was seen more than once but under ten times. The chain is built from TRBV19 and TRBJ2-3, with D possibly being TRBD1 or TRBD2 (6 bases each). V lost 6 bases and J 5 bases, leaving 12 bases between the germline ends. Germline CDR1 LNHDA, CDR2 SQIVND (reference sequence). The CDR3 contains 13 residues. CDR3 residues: CASSLRGEDTQYF. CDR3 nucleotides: TGTGCCAGTAGCCTAAGGGGGGAAGATACGCAGTATTTT.

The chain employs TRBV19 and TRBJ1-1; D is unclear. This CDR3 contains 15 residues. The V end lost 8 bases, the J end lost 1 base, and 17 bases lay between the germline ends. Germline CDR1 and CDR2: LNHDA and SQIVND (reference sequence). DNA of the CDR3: TGTGCCAGTGCCCAACACTTTACAGAGAACACTGAAGCTTTCTTT. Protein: CASAQHFTENTEAFF.

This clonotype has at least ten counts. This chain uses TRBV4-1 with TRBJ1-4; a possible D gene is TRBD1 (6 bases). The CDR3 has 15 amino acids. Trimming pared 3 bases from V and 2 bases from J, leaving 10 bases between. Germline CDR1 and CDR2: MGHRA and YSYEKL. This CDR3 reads CASSQPGHTNEKLFF. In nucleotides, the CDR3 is TGCGCCAGCAGCCAGCCGGGACATACTAATGAAAAACTGTTTTTT.

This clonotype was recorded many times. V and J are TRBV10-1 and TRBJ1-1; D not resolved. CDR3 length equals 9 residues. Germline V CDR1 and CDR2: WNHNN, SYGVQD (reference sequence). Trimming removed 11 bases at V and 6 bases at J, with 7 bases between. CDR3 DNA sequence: TGCGCCGGAACCTCTGAAGCTTTCTTT. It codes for CAGTSEAFF.

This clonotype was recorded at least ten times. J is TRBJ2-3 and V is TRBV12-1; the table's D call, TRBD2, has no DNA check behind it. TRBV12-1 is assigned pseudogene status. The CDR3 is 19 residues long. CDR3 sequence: CASSFFTSGGAFGTDTQYF. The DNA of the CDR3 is TGTGCCAGCAGCTTTTTCACTAGCGGGGGGGCGTTTGGCACAGATACGCAGTATTTT.

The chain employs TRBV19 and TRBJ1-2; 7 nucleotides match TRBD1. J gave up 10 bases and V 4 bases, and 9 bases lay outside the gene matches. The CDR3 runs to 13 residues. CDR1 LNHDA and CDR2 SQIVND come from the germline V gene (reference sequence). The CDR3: CASSTGQTPFYTF. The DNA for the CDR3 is TGTGCCAGTAGTACGGGACAGACCCCTTTCTACACCTTC.